These T cell receptor beta chains were read from a single sample in a study of CD8 T cells in acute hepatitis C reinfection. Clones were read by immunoSEQ multiplex PCR, and TCRdb kept only the in-frame ones, dropping some. Among around 34,000 clones listed, about 87% were seen once. Sequencing used naive CD8+ T cells from PBMCs. Receptor source: a man aged 25 to 40 with chronic hepatitis C. CDR3s include the opening cysteine and the closing phenylalanine or tryptophan. D genes are given only for firm matches.

d_call v_call cdr3_aa
- TRBV19 CASSILPGDTQYF
- TRBV19 CASSMGAYNEQFF
TRBD2 TRBV19 CASSIGGLGFGIQYF
- TRBV5-4 CASSFLMGAGGYTF
TRBD1 TRBV19 CASSPRDRGVHEQFF
TRBD1 TRBV5-4 CASSSLPLGTEGIFQETQYF
- TRBV30 CAWSWGRSYEQYF
TRBD1 TRBV27 CASSLSTGDSLLDEQYF
TRBD2 TRBV7-6 CASSLGGREVSDTQYF
- TRBV27 CASSPSLNTEAFF
- TRBV2 CASTSQRGSGYTF
TRBD1 TRBV29-1 CSVSGGPNSGNTIYF
- TRBV4-2 CASSQPRTGDEQYF
- TRBV20-1 CSAPRGGSRFF
TRBD2 TRBV4-1 CASSQPSGGSQETQYF
TRBD1 TRBV6-5 CASSTGGYGYTF
TRBD1 TRBV29-1 CSVGDRVKTEETQYF
TRBD2 TRBV7-8 CASSPGLEETQYF
- TRBV30 CAWSVLADYNEQFF
- TRBV7-9 CASSSSGNSYNEQFF
- TRBV10-3 CAISNSEGSGTDTQYF
- TRBV19 CASSMGHPNTEAFF
- TRBV29-1 CSVEQNTEAFF
- TRBV10-2 CASITGNEQYF